One T cell receptor beta chain is described in this entry. Its cognate antigen is unknown. Unique-molecular-identifier-tagged TCR beta cDNA libraries were used. Some 500,000 cDNA molecules were recovered from an input of roughly 0.95 to 11 million T cells. TCRdb itself ran the PCR reads through MiXCR, one entry per CDR3 protein. Of hundreds of thousands of distinct CDR3 sequences listed, about 53% were seen once; the top ten hold approximately 4.2%. These data are taken from a study of post-analysis software for immune sequencing data. Looking at the study overall: Disease courses included relapsing-remitting, secondary progressive and progressive-relapsing multiple sclerosis.

Study-wide results and limits: Diversity measured as normalized Chao1 was significantly lower in multiple sclerosis patients than in controls. Strong same-batch co-clustering of samples appeared with F measure clustering.

The TCR was taken from a girl under 18 with multiple sclerosis. Sequences were obtained from blood.

The CDR3 is CASSLDGVGSYEQYF. The DNA for the CDR3 is TGCGCCAGCAGCTTGGACGGCGTCGGATCCTACGAGCAGTACTTC. The chain joins TRBV5-1 to TRBJ2-7; no definite D call. Germline CDR1 is SGHRS and CDR2 is YFSETQ. The CDR3 is 15 amino acids. V lost 0 bases to trimming and J lost 1 base, with 11 bases between them.